This T cell receptor beta chain comes out of a study of cytomegalovirus exposure and HLA in healthy donors. Generated by immunoSEQ multiplex PCR, the TCRdb table keeps only in-frame clones and is missing some. The sample consists of 80,000 to 95,000 clones, approximately 93% of them appearing once. Study results and limitations: The study flagged 150 to 200 TCR beta chains as cytomegalovirus-associated.

With regard to this clone: The antigen remains unidentified.

This receptor was obtained from a woman between 25 and 40 years old in good health and CMV-seropositive. Specimen: PBMCs.

As DNA, the CDR3 is TGTGCCAGCAGTGAAAGAGGAAGCGGGGTCCTCACAGATACGCAGTATTTT. This gives the protein CASSERGSGVLTDTQYF. This chain connects TRBV25-1 to TRBJ2-3, with TRBD2 matching over 7 bases. Trimming cost V 2 bases and J 2 bases; bases outside gene matches: 10. The germline gives CDR1 MGHDK, CDR2 SYGVNS. CDR3 size: 17 residues. The full variable domain, in which reference TRBV25-1 and TRBJ2-3 provide the parts outside the CDR3, is EADIYQTPRYLVIGTGKKITLECSQTMGHDKMYWYQQDPGMELHLIHYSYGVNSTEKGDLSSESTVSRIRTEHFPLTLESARPSHTSQYLCASSERGSGVLTDTQYFGPGTRLTVL.